The clone carrying this T cell receptor (beta chain) was observed at least ten times. Antigen unknown. The record originates from a study of CD8 T cells in ankylosing spondylitis. Notes on the study in general: Disease-linked clones were found to be CD8+ and relatively rare in peripheral blood. From matched ankylosing spondylitis synovial fluid, disease-linked clones were reportedly recovered at significantly enriched levels. The study identified a TCR beta motif of under 10 highly homologous variants that appeared characteristic of ankylosing spondylitis blood. Some of these motif variants have turned up before, in reports on reactive arthritis synovial fluid and blood.

Trimming cost V 0 bases and J 4 bases, with 17 bases left between them. The CDR3 length is 16 residues. CDR1 is SQVTM, CDR2 ANQGSEA, per germline. Generation of TCR beta libraries employed quantitative 5'-RACE incorporating molecular barcodes. TCRdb called the 5' RACE reads again in MiXCR, with one record for every CDR3 protein. Of hundreds of thousands of distinct CDR3 sequences in the sample, around 16% are singletons; the top ten hold under 45%. Material for sequencing was blood, either unsorted or a sorted T cell fraction (not recorded which). The TCR sequence derives from a male donor with ankylosing spondylitis. J is TRBJ2-3 and V is TRBV29-1; unclear D gene. CDR3 amino acids: CSVEDPETVVSDTQYF. CDR3 bases: TGCAGCGTTGAAGATCCCGAGACGGTGGTGTCAGATACGCAGTATTTT.